A single sample is the source of the 14 T cell receptor beta chains below, sequenced in a study of T cells in Graves' hyperthyroidism and ophthalmopathy. RNA transcripts served as the template for amplifying TCR beta CDR3 regions. Initially, a first-round RT-PCR of the TCR CDR3 employed the HTBI primer set. TCRdb redid the calling of the multiplex PCR reads with MiXCR, one entry per CDR3 protein. The sample contains over 400,000 distinct CDR3 sequences, approximately 15% of which appear only once. The source material was blood. The receptors were sampled from a man between 18 and 29 years old with Graves' ophthalmopathy.

This clonotype was seen many times. The genes are TRBV30 and TRBJ2-5; the match to TRBD2 covers 9 bases. The CDR3 covers 13 residues. Germline CDR1 is GTSNPN and CDR2 is SVGIG (reference sequence). The V and J ends lost 1 base and 5 bases, in that order; junction bases with no gene match: 2. This CDR3 reads CAWSGTSAETQYF. The CDR3 DNA sequence: TGTGCCTGGAGTGGGACTAGCGCGGAGACCCAGTACTTC.

This clonotype occurred many times. The chain uses TRBV20-1 and TRBJ2-7, with D possibly TRBD1 on 5 matching bases. The V and J ends lost 4 bases and 0 bases respectively, with 13 bases between them. Germline CDR1 is DFQATT and CDR2 is SNEGSKA (reference sequence). This CDR3 contains 14 residues. The CDR3 sequence: CSAMNGDSSYEQYF. In nucleotides, the CDR3 is TGCAGTGCTATGAACGGAGACAGCTCCTACGAGCAGTACTTC.

This clonotype has a count of ten or more. V usage is TRBV3-1 and J usage is TRBJ1-2; tentatively, D is TRBD1 (5 bases). Germline CDR1 is LGHDT and CDR2 is YNNKEL (reference sequence). Trimming removed 3 bases at V and 8 bases at J, with 10 bases between. The CDR3 spans 12 residues. CDR3 DNA sequence: TGTGCCAGCAGCCAGGGGGGAGAGGGCTACACCTTC. Its protein product is CASSQGGEGYTF.

This clonotype occurred many times. The V call is TRBV20-1, the J call TRBJ2-5; D uncertain. V was pared by 6 bases and J by 5 bases, with 10 bases between. The CDR3 spans 11 residues. Looked up from germline, CDR1 is DFQATT and CDR2 is SNEGSKA (reference sequence). The CDR3 spells CSAHLRETQYF. In DNA, the CDR3 is TGCAGTGCACACCTCAGGGAGACCCAGTACTTC.

In its sample, this clonotype was seen many times. V is TRBV7-2 and J is TRBJ1-5; no reliable D call. Trimming pared 1 base from V and 0 bases from J, leaving 10 bases between. The V gene's germline CDR1 is SGHTA and CDR2 FQGNSA. The CDR3 is made up of 16 amino acids. CDR3 region: CASSLGGSVSNQPQHF. CDR3 DNA: TGTGCCAGCAGCTTAGGTGGTTCAGTTAGCAATCAGCCCCAGCATTTT.

At least ten counts were recorded for this clonotype. This chain uses TRBV6-5 with TRBJ2-2; TRBD2 agrees at 8 bases. The V gene end was trimmed by 0 bases and the J gene end by 3 bases; junction bases not matched to a gene: 3. Germline CDR1 and CDR2: MNHEY and SVGAGI. The CDR3 is 16 residues long. CDR3 bases: TGTGCCAGCAGTTACTCAGCGGGAGCCCACACCGGGGAGCTGTTTTTT. Its translation: CASSYSAGAHTGELFF.

This clonotype was recorded at least ten times. The chain has TRBV7-9 and TRBJ1-1; D unclear. The length of the CDR3 is 16 residues. V lost 1 base to trimming and J lost 4 bases, with 16 bases between them. CDR1 is SEHNR and CDR2 is FQNEAQ in the germline V gene (reference sequence). As DNA, the CDR3 is TGTGCCAGCAGCTTAGGCGCCGGAGTGGAAGGCACTGAAGCTTTCTTT. This encodes CASSLGAGVEGTEAFF.

The V gene is TRBV7-8, the J gene TRBJ2-3; 14 nucleotides align to TRBD2. CDR1 and CDR2 (germline): SGHVS, FQNEAQ. The CDR3 runs 19 residues. The junction had 11 bases not matched to a gene; V was cut back by 4 bases and J by 2 bases. Here the CDR3 reads CASSSRPGLAGVYTDTQYF. Here the CDR3 DNA reads TGTGCCAGCAGCTCGCGACCGGGACTAGCGGGGGTCTACACAGATACGCAGTATTTT. The whole variable domain, filled in from reference TRBV7-8 and TRBJ2-3, reads GAGVSQSPRYKVAKRGQDVALRCDPISGHVSLFWYQQALGQGPEFLTYFQNEAQLDKSGLPSDRFFAERPEGSVSTLKIQRTQQEDSAVYLCASSSRPGLAGVYTDTQYFGPGTRLTVL.

The V call is TRBV5-4, the J call TRBJ2-7, with 14 bases matching TRBD2. The V gene end was trimmed by 4 bases and the J gene end by 4 bases; junction bases not matched to a gene: 7. The CDR3 has 16 residues. In germline, CDR1 is SGHNT, CDR2 YYREEE (reference sequence). CDR3 region: CASSQGGTSGRYEQYF. DNA for the CDR3: TGTGCCAGCAGCCAAGGCGGGACTAGCGGGAGATACGAGCAGTACTTC.

This clonotype came up a few times. V gene TRBV5-4 combines with J gene TRBJ2-7; 9 bases map to TRBD1. The CDR3 contains 14 residues. Germline CDR1 SGHNT, CDR2 YYREEE (reference sequence). Trimming at V came to 5 bases and at J to 3 bases, leaving 6 bases not matched to a gene. In DNA, the CDR3 is TGTGCCAGCAGTATGGGACAGGGAAACTACGAGCAGTACTTC. This codes for CASSMGQGNYEQYF.

The chain combines TRBV5-4 with TRBJ1-2, with D perhaps matching TRBD1 (5 bases). CDR3 length equals 15 residues. Trimming cost V 6 bases and J 4 bases, with 19 bases left between them. Germline CDR1 SGHNT, CDR2 YYREEE (reference sequence). The CDR3 coding sequence is TGTGCCAGCACCTCATCGGGGGGATATGGCTATGGCTACACCTTC. This codes for CASTSSGGYGYGYTF.

The sample holds many counts of this clonotype. This chain links TRBV27 with TRBJ2-7, with D perhaps being TRBD1 or TRBD2 (6 bases each). V was clipped by 6 bases and J by 1 base, with 13 bases between them. CDR1 and CDR2 from the germline V gene are MNHEY and SMNVEV (reference sequence). The CDR3 length is 14 residues. The CDR3 spells CASSRTGASYEQYF. CDR3 coding DNA: TGTGCCAGCAGCAGGACGGGGGCGTCCTACGAGCAGTACTTC.

This clonotype occurred many times. The chain is built from TRBV12-3 or TRBV12-4 and TRBJ2-7; D may be TRBD2 (6 bases). The length of the CDR3 is 15 residues. Trimming stripped 0 bases from V and 0 bases from J, with 9 bases between. CDR3 in amino acids: CASSLAGGLSYEQYF. Written as DNA, the CDR3 is TGTGCCAGCAGTTTAGCCGGGGGTCTCTCCTACGAGCAGTACTTC.

Ten or more counts support this clonotype. The chain uses TRBV20-1 and TRBJ2-7; possibly TRBD1 for D (6 bases). CDR1 and CDR2 (germline): DFQATT, SNEGSKA (reference sequence). This CDR3 comprises 11 residues. V was pared by 6 bases and J by 3 bases, with 9 bases between. This CDR3 reads CSALQGYEQYF. In nucleotides, the CDR3 is TGCAGTGCCCTACAGGGCTACGAGCAGTACTTC.